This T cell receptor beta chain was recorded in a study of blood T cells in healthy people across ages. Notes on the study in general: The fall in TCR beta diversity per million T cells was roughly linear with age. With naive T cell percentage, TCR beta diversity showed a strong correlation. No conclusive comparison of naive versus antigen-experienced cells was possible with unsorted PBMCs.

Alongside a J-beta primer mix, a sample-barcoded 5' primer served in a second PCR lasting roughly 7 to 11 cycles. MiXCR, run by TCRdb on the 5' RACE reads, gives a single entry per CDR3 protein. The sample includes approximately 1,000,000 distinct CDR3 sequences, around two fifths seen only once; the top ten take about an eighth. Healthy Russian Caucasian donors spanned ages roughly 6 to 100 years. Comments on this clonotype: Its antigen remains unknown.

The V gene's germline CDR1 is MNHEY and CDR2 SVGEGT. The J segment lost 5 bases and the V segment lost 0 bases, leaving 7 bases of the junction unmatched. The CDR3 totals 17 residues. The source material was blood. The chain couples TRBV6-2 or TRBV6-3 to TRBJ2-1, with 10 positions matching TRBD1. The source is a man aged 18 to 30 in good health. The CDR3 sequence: CASSYSKGQGSDNEQFF. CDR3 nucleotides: TGTGCCAGCAGTTACTCTAAGGGACAGGGGTCGGACAATGAGCAGTTCTTC.